This is a list of T cell receptor beta chains from one sample in a study of T cell changes during pregnancy in multiple sclerosis. Clones were read by immunoSEQ multiplex PCR, and TCRdb kept only the in-frame ones, dropping some. The sample holds 50,000 to 60,000 clones, 70% to 90% seen once. The input for sequencing was CD4+ T cells from peripheral blood mononuclear cells, taken in the first trimester of pregnancy. These receptors were obtained from a female donor with multiple sclerosis, enrolled in a pregnancy study. Both conserved end residues are part of each CDR3. Each record gives: J gene, clone size, V gene, D gene, CDR3 length, CDR3 protein, CDR3 DNA. A D gene is named only where the DNA matches it firmly. Size is omitted from some rows. Given values are once, few, many or a class for expanded clones.

TRBJ2-7	-	TRBV27	TRBD1	16	CASSYTLGTGGMKQYF	TGTGCCAGCAGTTACACCCTCGGGACAGGGGGGATGAAGCAGTACTTC
TRBJ1-1	-	TRBV7-3	-	16	CASSLYPTSWNTEAFF	TGTGCCAGCAGCTTGTACCCGACTTCCTGGAACACTGAAGCTTTCTTT
TRBJ2-3	-	TRBV5-1	TRBD2	14	CASNPGRGTDTQYF	TGCGCCAGCAACCCTGGGAGGGGCACAGATACGCAGTATTTT
TRBJ2-3	-	TRBV29-1	-	14	CSVVPGLAADTQYF	TGCAGCGTCGTCCCGGGACTCGCGGCAGATACGCAGTATTTT
TRBJ2-1	-	TRBV9	TRBD2	14	CASSGLLAGGIRFF	TGTGCCAGCAGCGGCCTCCTAGCGGGGGGGATTCGGTTCTTC
TRBJ1-6	-	TRBV10-1	-	14	CASSHGQFNSPLHF	TGCGCCAGCAGCCACGGACAGTTTAATTCACCCCTCCACTTT
TRBJ1-3	-	TRBV19	-	16	CASSHQGYATGNTIYF	TGTGCCAGTAGCCATCAGGGTTATGCGACTGGAAACACCATATATTTT
TRBJ1-1	-	TRBV28	TRBD1	13	CASLGGPNTEAFF	TGTGCCAGCCTAGGGGGCCCAAACACTGAAGCTTTCTTT
TRBJ1-5	once	TRBV18	-	13	CASSSQGNQPQHF	TGTGCCAGCTCATCCCAGGGGAATCAGCCCCAGCATTTT
TRBJ2-4	-	TRBV28	TRBD1	14	CASSTGGTVHIQYF	TGTGCCAGCAGCACAGGGGGCACGGTCCACATTCAGTACTTC
TRBJ2-5	-	TRBV29-1	-	14	CSVPRQGRGETQYF	TGCAGCGTCCCCCGGCAGGGTCGAGGAGAGACCCAGTACTTC
TRBJ2-2	-	TRBV27	-	17	CASKNRGGALSTGELFF	TGTGCCAGCAAAAACAGGGGGGGGGCGCTTAGCACCGGGGAGCTGTTTTTT
TRBJ2-7	-	TRBV11-3	-	13	CASSRSGYYEQYF	TGTGCCAGCAGTCGCAGCGGGTATTACGAGCAGTACTTC
TRBJ1-5	-	TRBV6-1	-	13	CASSDREVQPQHF	TGTGCCAGCAGTGACAGGGAAGTTCAGCCCCAGCATTTT
TRBJ2-4	-	TRBV7-9	TRBD1	13	CASSNRGGNIQYF	TGTGCCAGCAGCAACAGGGGCGGGAACATTCAGTACTTC
TRBJ2-3	-	TRBV5-1	TRBD2	17	CASSSGTSGASTDTQYF	TGCGCCAGCAGCTCCGGGACTAGCGGGGCGTCCACAGATACGCAGTATTTT
TRBJ2-1	-	TRBV29-1	-	12	CSGGLQGYEQFF	TGCAGCGGGGGACTTCAAGGGTATGAGCAGTTCTTC
TRBJ2-1	-	TRBV30	TRBD2	20	CAWRTNGGLAGGPRYNEQFF	TGTGCCTGGAGAACCAACGGAGGGCTAGCGGGAGGGCCGAGATACAATGAGCAGTTCTTC
TRBJ1-5	-	TRBV4-3	TRBD1	18	CASSQDLAGGRGNQPQHF	TGCGCCAGCAGCCAAGATCTGGCAGGGGGGCGAGGCAATCAGCCCCAGCATTTT
TRBJ2-1	-	TRBV28	TRBD2	15	CASSFLSGMYNEQFF	TGTGCCAGCAGTTTTCTTAGCGGGATGTACAATGAGCAGTTCTTC
TRBJ1-2	-	TRBV28	-	12	CASSLKGYGYTF	TGTGCCAGCAGTTTAAAGGGGTATGGCTACACCTTC
TRBJ1-1	-	TRBV4-3	-	14	CASSQDLVNTEAFF	TGCGCCAGCAGCCAAGATCTTGTGAACACTGAAGCTTTCTTT
TRBJ2-1	-	TRBV10-3	TRBD2	15	CAISPTSGGDNEQFF	TGTGCCATCAGCCCTACTAGCGGGGGGGACAATGAGCAGTTCTTC
TRBJ2-1	-	TRBV11-2	TRBD1	14	CASSSQQGAPEQFF	TGTGCCAGCAGCTCGCAACAGGGGGCGCCTGAGCAGTTCTTC
TRBJ2-5	-	TRBV5-4	-	14	CASSPGAGQETQYF	TGTGCCAGCAGCCCTGGGGCGGGACAAGAGACCCAGTACTTC
TRBJ2-7	-	TRBV2	-	15	CASSEGALSSYEQYF	TGTGCCAGCAGTGAAGGGGCCCTGAGCTCCTACGAGCAGTACTTC
TRBJ1-1	-	TRBV10-3	-	13	CAISESSDTEAFF	TGTGCCATCAGTGAGAGTAGTGACACTGAAGCTTTCTTT